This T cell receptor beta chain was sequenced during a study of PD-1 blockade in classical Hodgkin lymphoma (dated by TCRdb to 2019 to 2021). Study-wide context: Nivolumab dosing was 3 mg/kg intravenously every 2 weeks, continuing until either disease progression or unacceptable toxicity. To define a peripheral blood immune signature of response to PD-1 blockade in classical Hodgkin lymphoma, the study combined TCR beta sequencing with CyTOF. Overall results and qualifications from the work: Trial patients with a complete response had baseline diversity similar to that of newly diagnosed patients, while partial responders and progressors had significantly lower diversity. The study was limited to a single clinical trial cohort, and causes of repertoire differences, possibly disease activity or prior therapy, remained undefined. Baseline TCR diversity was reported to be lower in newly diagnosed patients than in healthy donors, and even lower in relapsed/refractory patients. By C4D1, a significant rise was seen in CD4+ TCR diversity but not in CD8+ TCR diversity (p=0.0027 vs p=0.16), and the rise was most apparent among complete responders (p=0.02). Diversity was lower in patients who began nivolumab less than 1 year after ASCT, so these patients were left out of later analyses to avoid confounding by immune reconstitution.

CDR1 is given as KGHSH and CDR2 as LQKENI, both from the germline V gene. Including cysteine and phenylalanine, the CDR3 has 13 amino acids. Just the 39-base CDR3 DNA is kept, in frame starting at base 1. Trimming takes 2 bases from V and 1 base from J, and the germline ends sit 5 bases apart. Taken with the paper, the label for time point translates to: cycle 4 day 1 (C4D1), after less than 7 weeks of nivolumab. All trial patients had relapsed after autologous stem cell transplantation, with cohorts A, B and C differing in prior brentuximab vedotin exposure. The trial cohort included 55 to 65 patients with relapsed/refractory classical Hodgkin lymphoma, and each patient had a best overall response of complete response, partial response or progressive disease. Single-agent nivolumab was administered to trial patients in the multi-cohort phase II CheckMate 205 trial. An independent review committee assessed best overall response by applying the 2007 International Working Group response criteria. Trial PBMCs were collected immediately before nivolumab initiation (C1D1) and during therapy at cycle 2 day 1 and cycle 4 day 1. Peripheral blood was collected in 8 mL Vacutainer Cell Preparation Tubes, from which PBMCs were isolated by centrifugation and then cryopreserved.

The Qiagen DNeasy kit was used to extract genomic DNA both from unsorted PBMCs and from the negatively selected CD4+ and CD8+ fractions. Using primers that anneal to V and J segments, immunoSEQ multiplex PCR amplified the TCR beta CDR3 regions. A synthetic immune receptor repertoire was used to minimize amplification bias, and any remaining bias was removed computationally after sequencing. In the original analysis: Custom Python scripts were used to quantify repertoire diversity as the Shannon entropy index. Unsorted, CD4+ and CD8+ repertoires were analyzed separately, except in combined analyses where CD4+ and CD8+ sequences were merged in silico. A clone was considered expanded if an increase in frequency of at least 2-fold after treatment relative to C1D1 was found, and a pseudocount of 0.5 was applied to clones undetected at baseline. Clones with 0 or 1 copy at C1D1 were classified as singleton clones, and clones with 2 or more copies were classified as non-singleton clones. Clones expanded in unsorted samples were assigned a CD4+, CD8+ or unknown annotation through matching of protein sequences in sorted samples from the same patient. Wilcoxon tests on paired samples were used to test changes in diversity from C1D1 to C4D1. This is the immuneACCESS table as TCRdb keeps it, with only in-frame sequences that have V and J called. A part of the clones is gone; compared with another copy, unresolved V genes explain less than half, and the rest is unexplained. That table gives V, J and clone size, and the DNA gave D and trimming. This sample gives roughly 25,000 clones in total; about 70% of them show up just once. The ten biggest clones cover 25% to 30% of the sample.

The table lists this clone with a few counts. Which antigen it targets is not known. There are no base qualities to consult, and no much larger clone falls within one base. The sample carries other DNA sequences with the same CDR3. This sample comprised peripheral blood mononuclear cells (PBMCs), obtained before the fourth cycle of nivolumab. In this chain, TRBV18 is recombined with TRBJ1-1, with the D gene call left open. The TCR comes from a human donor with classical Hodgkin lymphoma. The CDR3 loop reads CASSPGGNTEAFF. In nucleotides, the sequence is TGTGCCAGCTCACCAGGAGGGAACACTGAAGCTTTCTTT.